The TCR beta chain under discussion was sequenced for a study of blood T cell repertoires in COVID-19. Study summary: The United States, Italy and Spain were the sources of the acute and convalescent COVID-19 samples. The cDNA or gDNA used as material had been derived from T cells, B-cell-depleted T cells, or PBMCs.

TCRdb's copy holds only in-frame clones and misses some; the assay was immunoSEQ multiplex PCR. The data show under 85,000 clones, around 85% seen once. With 6 bases clipped from V and 3 bases from J, the junction kept 4 bases outside the gene matches. Germline V gene data show CDR1 as SNHLY and CDR2 as FYNNEI. This CDR3 is 14 amino acids long. This clonotype was sampled from a man older than 75 in a cohort sampled during active COVID-19. Sequencing was done on a sample of peripheral blood. V is TRBV2 and J is TRBJ2-3; 9 nucleotides line up with TRBD2. DNA for the CDR3: TGTGCCAGCAGGGGGGGACTAGCAACAGATACGCAGTATTTT. Translated, it gives CASRGGLATDTQYF.